The 21 T cell receptor beta chains below come from one sample, sequenced in a study of blood T cell repertoires in COVID-19. TCRdb's copy holds only in-frame clones and misses some; the assay was immunoSEQ multiplex PCR. The sample lists about 130,000 clones; approximately 80% were seen once. The sample comprised peripheral blood. The receptors were sampled from a woman of 80 years or more with acute or convalescent COVID-19.

The chain is built from TRBV4-1 and TRBJ1-5; D is perhaps TRBD1 (5 bases). V was clipped by 1 base and J by 2 bases, with 12 bases between them. CDR1 and CDR2 from the germline V gene are MGHRA and YSYEKL. CDR3 length equals 16 residues. This CDR3 is CASSQGLGGGNQPQHF. CDR3 coding DNA: TGCGCCAGCAGCCAAGGCCTCGGAGGGGGCAATCAGCCCCAGCATTTT.

This chain connects TRBV5-1 to TRBJ1-5; perhaps TRBD1 as D (5 bases). The CDR3 loop spans 15 amino acids. The V end lost 0 bases, the J end lost 2 bases, and 9 bases lay between the germline ends. Germline V lookup: CDR1 SGHRS, CDR2 YFSETQ. CDR3 sequence: CASSLGGLGNQPQHF. CDR3 in DNA: TGCGCCAGCAGCTTGGGGGGCCTGGGCAATCAGCCCCAGCATTTT.

The V call is TRBV7-2, the J call TRBJ2-3, with D uncertain. Germline V gives CDR1 SGHTA, CDR2 FQGNSA. V was trimmed by 1 base and J by 3 bases, leaving 11 bases between them. This CDR3 is built from 15 residues. The CDR3 sequence: CASSLGLSLTDTQYF. The CDR3 nucleotides are TGTGCCAGCAGCTTAGGCCTATCTCTAACAGATACGCAGTATTTT.

The chain is built from TRBV4-1 and TRBJ1-5; D is undetermined. This CDR3 has 15 amino acids. V was cut by 0 bases and J by 6 bases, with 12 bases left in between. Germline CDR1 MGHRA, CDR2 YSYEKL. The CDR3 sequence: CASSQETRLVQPQHF. The CDR3 bases are TGCGCCAGCAGCCAAGAAACACGTTTGGTTCAGCCCCAGCATTTT.

This clone was observed a few times. This sequence joins TRBV7-2 and TRBJ1-5; D may be TRBD1 (5 bases). Deletions cut 5 bases from V and 0 bases from J, with 8 bases between. CDR3 size: 14 residues. Germline V lookup: CDR1 SGHTA, CDR2 FQGNSA. The CDR3 bases are TGTGCCAGCAGCACAGGTTATAGCAATCAGCCCCAGCATTTT. The encoded protein is CASSTGYSNQPQHF.

The chain links TRBV7-9 to TRBJ2-7; 7 bases fit TRBD2. J was trimmed by 6 bases and V by 0 bases; bases with no gene match: 5. Germline V gene data show CDR1 as SEHNR and CDR2 as FQNEAQ (reference sequence). The CDR3 sequence is 14 residues long. The CDR3 region is CASSLAGGGSEQYF. Here the CDR3 DNA reads TGTGCCAGCAGCTTAGCTGGGGGAGGGAGCGAGCAGTACTTC.

V is TRBV5-1 and J is TRBJ1-1; D ambiguous. Germline loops: CDR1 SGHRS, CDR2 YFSETQ. This CDR3 contains 14 residues. The V end was cut by 4 bases, the J end by 4 bases, with 14 bases between. The CDR3, as DNA: TGCGCCAGCAGCGTCGAGGCGGGTTCCACTGAAGCTTTCTTT. It is translated as CASSVEAGSTEAFF.

This clone was found once. The V gene is TRBV11-2, the J gene TRBJ1-2; D remains unclear. Germline values: CDR1 SGHAT, CDR2 FQNNGV. V lost 3 bases and J lost 0, with 11 bases in between. This CDR3 has 15 amino acids. The CDR3 region has the DNA TGTGCCAGCAGCTTGAGAAGCCAATCTAACTATGGCTACACCTTC. This translates into CASSLRSQSNYGYTF.

The CDR3 bases are TGTGCCAGCGGAGGCCAGTTTGTTGGGTCTGGGGCCAACGTCCTGACTTTC. Translating gives CASGGQFVGSGANVLTF. The gene calls are TRBV2 and TRBJ2-6; maybe TRBD2 (5 bases). V was trimmed by 8 bases and J by 1 base, leaving 18 bases between them. The germline V gene encodes CDR1 SNHLY and CDR2 FYNNEI. The CDR3 has 17 residues.

The CDR3 DNA is TGTGCCAGCAGCGACCGTGGGGCGGGGGGCACAGATACGCAGTATTTT. Translation gives CASSDRGAGGTDTQYF. This chain links TRBV7-2 with TRBJ2-3; TRBD2 matches 7 bases. Germline CDR1 reads SGHTA; CDR2 reads FQGNSA. The CDR3 spans 16 residues. V shed 5 bases and J 1 base; nucleotides not matched to a gene: 9. The full variable domain, its missing parts supplied by reference TRBV7-2 and TRBJ2-3, is GAGVSQSPSNKVTEKGKDVELRCDPISGHTALYWYRQSLGQGLEFLIYFQGNSAPDKSGLPSDRFSAERTGGSVSTLTIQRTQQEDSAVYLCASSDRGAGGTDTQYFGPGTRLTVL.

The rearrangement links TRBV4-1 to TRBJ2-1, with TRBD1 matching 8 bases. CDR1 and CDR2 from the germline V gene are MGHRA and YSYEKL. V gave up 0 bases and J gave up 4 bases; unmatched junction bases: 20. CDR3 length equals 21 residues. The CDR3 reads CASSQDLMDRVIPDIYNEQFF. The CDR3 bases are TGCGCCAGCAGCCAAGATCTGATGGACAGGGTTATCCCGGATATATACAATGAGCAGTTCTTC.

V is TRBV19 and J is TRBJ1-2; possible D gene TRBD1, 6 bases. Deletions cut 9 bases from V and 2 bases from J, with 16 bases between. Germline-derived CDR1 and CDR2 are LNHDA and SQIVND (reference sequence). The CDR3 totals 14 residues. Written as DNA, the CDR3 is TGTGCCAGCCGGAAGCCCCAGGGGAACTATGGCTACACCTTC. This sequence encodes CASRKPQGNYGYTF. The full variable domain, in which reference TRBV19 and TRBJ1-2 provide the parts outside the CDR3, is DGGITQSPKYLFRKEGQNVTLSCEQNLNHDAMYWYRQDPGQGLRLIYYSQIVNDFQKGDIAEGYSVSREKKESFPLTVTSAQKNPTAFYLCASRKPQGNYGYTFGSGTRLTVV.

This chain uses TRBV10-3 with TRBJ2-3; 9 bases fit TRBD2. Looked up from germline, CDR1 is ENHRY and CDR2 is SYGVKD. J was trimmed by 6 bases and V by 1 base; bases with no gene match: 11. The CDR3 consists of 17 residues. In nucleotides, the CDR3 is TGTGCCATCAGTGAGTACCGGGATAGCGGGGGCCGGGATACGCAGTATTTT. Translation: CAISEYRDSGGRDTQYF.

This chain links TRBV11-3 with TRBJ1-1; no clear D. The germline gives CDR1 SGHNT, CDR2 YENEEA. The CDR3 runs to 14 residues. Trimming left V 3 bases short and J 4 bases short, with 12 bases between. CDR3 amino acids: CASSFGVRGTEAFF. CDR3 coding DNA: TGTGCCAGCAGCTTCGGGGTCCGGGGCACTGAAGCTTTCTTT.

The chain has TRBV5-1 and TRBJ2-7, with D possibly matching TRBD2 (6 bases). The germline V and J ends were trimmed by 0 bases and 7 bases, with 11 bases remaining between them. The CDR3 has 13 residues. Per germline, CDR1 SGHRS and CDR2 YFSETQ. The CDR3 DNA reads TGCGCCAGCAGCTTGGAGGCTAGCGTTGAGCAGTACTTC. Translation: CASSLEASVEQYF.

The rearrangement uses TRBV19 and TRBJ1-1; D unclear. The CDR3 sequence is 13 residues long. The germline V gene encodes CDR1 LNHDA and CDR2 SQIVND (reference sequence). V was cut by 6 bases and J by 1 base, with 9 bases left in between. Written as DNA, the CDR3 is TGTGCCAGTAGCCGGGAACCGAACACTGAAGCTTTCTTT. This translates into CASSREPNTEAFF.

The V and J genes are TRBV18 and TRBJ1-3; the D gene is possibly TRBD1 (6 bases). The CDR3 has 18 amino acids. With 2 bases removed from V and 0 bases from J, the gap between germline ends came to 17 bases. Germline CDR1 and CDR2: KGHSH and LQKENI. CDR3 DNA sequence: TGTGCCAGCTCACCAACGAGGGGGAACGTCCCCTCTGGAAACACCATATATTTT. Its protein is CASSPTRGNVPSGNTIYF.

This chain links TRBV11-2 with TRBJ1-2; 7 bases fit TRBD1. There are 12 residues in the CDR3. V lost 7 bases and J lost 8; bases outside the gene matches: 7. Germline CDR1 is SGHAT and CDR2 is FQNNGV. The chain's CDR3 is CASKQGGLGYTF. CDR3 in DNA: TGTGCCAGCAAGCAAGGGGGCCTCGGCTACACCTTC.

This chain connects TRBV6-2 or TRBV6-3 to TRBJ1-2; D may be TRBD1 (6 bases). Between the trimmed V and J ends, which lost 4 bases and 3 bases, there was a span of 15 bases. The length of the CDR3 is 15 residues. Germline values: CDR1 MNHEY, CDR2 SVGEGT. The CDR3 DNA reads TGTGCCAGCAGTTCCCCCGGGGGGGGCGACTATGGCTACACCTTC. Translating it yields CASSSPGGGDYGYTF.

The rearrangement uses TRBV3-1 (or the pseudogene TRBV3-2) and TRBJ2-2, with 10 nucleotides matching TRBD2. Unmatched junction bases numbered 4, after V lost 6 bases and J lost 6 bases. Per the germline V gene, CDR1 is LGHDT and CDR2 is YNNKEL (reference sequence). The CDR3 runs 14 residues. CDR3 sequence reads: CASSPSGGAGELFF. The CDR3 region has the DNA TGTGCCAGCAGTCCTAGCGGGGGAGCCGGGGAGCTGTTTTTT.

The gene calls are TRBV11-2 and TRBJ1-4, with 7 bases that match TRBD1. The CDR3 loop spans 14 amino acids. With V trimmed by 7 bases and J by 3 bases, 5 bases remained unmatched. CDR1 SGHAT and CDR2 FQNNGV come from the germline V gene. The CDR3, as DNA: TGTGCCAGCAAAAAGACAGGGCCTAATGAAAAACTGTTTTTT. Protein product: CASKKTGPNEKLFF.